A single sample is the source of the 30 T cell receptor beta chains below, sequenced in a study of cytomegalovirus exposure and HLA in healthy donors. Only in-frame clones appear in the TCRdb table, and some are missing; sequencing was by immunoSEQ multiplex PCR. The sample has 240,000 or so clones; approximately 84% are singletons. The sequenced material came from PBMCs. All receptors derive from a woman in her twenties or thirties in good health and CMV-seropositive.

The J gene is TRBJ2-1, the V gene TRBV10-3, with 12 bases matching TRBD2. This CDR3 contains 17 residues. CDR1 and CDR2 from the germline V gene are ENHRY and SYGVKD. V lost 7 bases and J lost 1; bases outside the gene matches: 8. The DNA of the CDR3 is TGTGCCATCATGAGTCCTAGCGGGAGGGCGTCCTACAATGAGCAGTTCTTC. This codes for CAIMSPSGRASYNEQFF.

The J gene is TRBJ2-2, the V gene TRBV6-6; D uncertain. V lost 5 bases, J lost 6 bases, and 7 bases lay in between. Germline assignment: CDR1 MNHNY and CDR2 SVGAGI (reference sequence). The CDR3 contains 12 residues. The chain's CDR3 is CASSNNAGELFF. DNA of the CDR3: TGTGCCAGCAGTAACAATGCCGGGGAGCTGTTTTTT.

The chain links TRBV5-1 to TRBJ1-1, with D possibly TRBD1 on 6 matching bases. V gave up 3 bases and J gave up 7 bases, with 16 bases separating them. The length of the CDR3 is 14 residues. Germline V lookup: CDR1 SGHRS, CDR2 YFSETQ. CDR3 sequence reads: CASSSGTGFVEAFF. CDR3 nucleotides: TGCGCCAGCAGCTCCGGAACAGGGTTCGTTGAAGCTTTCTTT.

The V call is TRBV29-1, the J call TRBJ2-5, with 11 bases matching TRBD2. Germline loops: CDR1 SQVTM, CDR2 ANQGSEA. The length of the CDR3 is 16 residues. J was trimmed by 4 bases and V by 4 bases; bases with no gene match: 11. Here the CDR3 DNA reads TGCAGCGTTGCGACTAGCGGGATGGAAGGGGGAGAGACCCAGTACTTC. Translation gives CSVATSGMEGGETQYF.

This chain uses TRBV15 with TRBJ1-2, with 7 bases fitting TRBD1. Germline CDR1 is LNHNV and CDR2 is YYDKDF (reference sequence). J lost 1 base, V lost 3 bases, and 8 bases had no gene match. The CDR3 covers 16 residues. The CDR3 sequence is CATSRRPGQNNYGYTF. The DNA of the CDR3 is TGTGCCACCAGCAGGAGACCGGGACAGAATAACTATGGCTACACCTTC.

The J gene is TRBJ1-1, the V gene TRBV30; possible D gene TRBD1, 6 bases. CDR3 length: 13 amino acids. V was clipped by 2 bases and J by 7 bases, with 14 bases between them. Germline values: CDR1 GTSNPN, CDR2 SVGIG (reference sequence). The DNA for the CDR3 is TGTGCCTGGAGTAAAGGGGGGGCAGATGAAGCTTTCTTT. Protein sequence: CAWSKGGADEAFF.

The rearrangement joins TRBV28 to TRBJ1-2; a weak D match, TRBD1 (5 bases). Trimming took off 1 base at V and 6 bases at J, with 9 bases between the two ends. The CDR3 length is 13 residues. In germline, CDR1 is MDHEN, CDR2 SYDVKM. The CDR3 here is CASSLYRFDGYTF. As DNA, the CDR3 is TGTGCCAGCAGTTTATACAGGTTTGATGGCTACACCTTC.

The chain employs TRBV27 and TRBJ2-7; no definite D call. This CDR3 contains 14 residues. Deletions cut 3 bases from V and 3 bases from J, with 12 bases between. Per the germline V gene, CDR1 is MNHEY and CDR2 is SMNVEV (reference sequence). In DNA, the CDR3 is TGTGCCAGCAGTTTGTCGTCAGGATACTACGAGCAGTACTTC. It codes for CASSLSSGYYEQYF.

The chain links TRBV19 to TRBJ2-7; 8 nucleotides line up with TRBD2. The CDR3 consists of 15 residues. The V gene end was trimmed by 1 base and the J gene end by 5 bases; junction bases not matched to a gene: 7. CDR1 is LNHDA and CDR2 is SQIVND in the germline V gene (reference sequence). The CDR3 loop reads CASSIVSAGVNEQYF. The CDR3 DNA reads TGTGCCAGTAGTATAGTTTCAGCGGGAGTCAACGAGCAGTACTTC.

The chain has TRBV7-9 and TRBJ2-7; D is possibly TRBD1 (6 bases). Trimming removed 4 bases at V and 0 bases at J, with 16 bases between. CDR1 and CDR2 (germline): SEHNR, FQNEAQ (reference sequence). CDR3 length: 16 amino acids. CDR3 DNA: TGTGCCAGCAGCTCTTCAACAGGGTTCCTCTCCTACGAGCAGTACTTC. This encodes CASSSSTGFLSYEQYF.

The CDR3 bases are TGTGCCAGCGGAGACTATGTCGGCGAGCAGTACTTC. This sequence encodes CASGDYVGEQYF. This chain uses TRBV2 with TRBJ2-7, with D tentatively TRBD2 (5 bases). This CDR3 is 12 amino acids long. Germline V gives CDR1 SNHLY, CDR2 FYNNEI. V shed 8 bases and J shed 6 bases, with 14 bases lying between them.

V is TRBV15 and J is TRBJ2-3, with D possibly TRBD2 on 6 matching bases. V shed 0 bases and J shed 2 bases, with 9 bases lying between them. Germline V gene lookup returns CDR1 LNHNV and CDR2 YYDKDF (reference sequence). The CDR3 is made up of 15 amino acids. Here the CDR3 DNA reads TGTGCCACCAGCAGAGATGGACTACCCACAGATACGCAGTATTTT. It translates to CATSRDGLPTDTQYF.

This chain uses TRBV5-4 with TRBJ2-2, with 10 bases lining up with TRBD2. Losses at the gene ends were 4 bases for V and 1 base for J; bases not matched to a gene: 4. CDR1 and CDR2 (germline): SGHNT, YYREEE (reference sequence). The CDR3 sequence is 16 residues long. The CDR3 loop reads CASSATSGVNTGELFF. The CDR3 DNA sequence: TGTGCCAGCAGCGCTACTAGCGGGGTGAACACCGGGGAGCTGTTTTTT. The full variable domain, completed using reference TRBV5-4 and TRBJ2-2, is ETGVTQSPTHLIKTRGQQVTLRCSSQSGHNTVSWYQQALGQGPQFIFQYYREEENGRGNFPPRFSGLQFPNYSSELNVNALELDDSALYLCASSATSGVNTGELFFGEGSRLTVL.

The CDR3 sequence is CASSILAGGTYEQYF. CDR3 DNA: TGTGCCAGTAGTATACTAGCGGGAGGGACCTACGAGCAGTACTTC. The chain joins TRBV19 to TRBJ2-7, with 12 bases aligning to TRBD2. The CDR3 sequence is 15 residues long. After removal of 2 bases from V and 2 bases from J, the junction contained 1 base not matched to a gene. In germline, CDR1 is LNHDA, CDR2 SQIVND (reference sequence). The full variable domain, with the rest looked up from reference TRBV19 and TRBJ2-7, is DGGITQSPKYLFRKEGQNVTLSCEQNLNHDAMYWYRQDPGQGLRLIYYSQIVNDFQKGDIAEGYSVSREKKESFPLTVTSAQKNPTAFYLCASSILAGGTYEQYFGPGTRLTVT.

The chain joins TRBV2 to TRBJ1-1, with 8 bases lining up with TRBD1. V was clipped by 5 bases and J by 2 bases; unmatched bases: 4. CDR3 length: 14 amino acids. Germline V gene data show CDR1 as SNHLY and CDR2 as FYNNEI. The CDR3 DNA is TGTGCCAGCAGTCTACAGGGGGACAACACTGAAGCTTTCTTT. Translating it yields CASSLQGDNTEAFF.

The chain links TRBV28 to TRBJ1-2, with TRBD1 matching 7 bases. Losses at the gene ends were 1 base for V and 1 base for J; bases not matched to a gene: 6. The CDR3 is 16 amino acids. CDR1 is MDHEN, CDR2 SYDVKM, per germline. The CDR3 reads CASSLFEDRYNYGYTF. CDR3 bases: TGTGCCAGCAGTTTATTTGAGGACAGGTATAACTATGGCTACACCTTC.

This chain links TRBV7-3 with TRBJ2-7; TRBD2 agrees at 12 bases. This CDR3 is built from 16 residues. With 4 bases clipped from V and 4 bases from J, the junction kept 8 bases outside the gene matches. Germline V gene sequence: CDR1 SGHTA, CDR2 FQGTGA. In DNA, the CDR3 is TGTGCCAGCAGCTCCAAGACTAGCGGGGGAGTTTACGAGCAGTACTTC. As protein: CASSSKTSGGVYEQYF.

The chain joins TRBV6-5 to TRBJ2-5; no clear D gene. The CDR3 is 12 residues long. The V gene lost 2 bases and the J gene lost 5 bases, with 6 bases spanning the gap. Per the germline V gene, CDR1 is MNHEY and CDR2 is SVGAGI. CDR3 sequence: CASSYDWETQYF. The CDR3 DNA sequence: TGTGCCAGCAGTTACGACTGGGAGACCCAGTACTTC.

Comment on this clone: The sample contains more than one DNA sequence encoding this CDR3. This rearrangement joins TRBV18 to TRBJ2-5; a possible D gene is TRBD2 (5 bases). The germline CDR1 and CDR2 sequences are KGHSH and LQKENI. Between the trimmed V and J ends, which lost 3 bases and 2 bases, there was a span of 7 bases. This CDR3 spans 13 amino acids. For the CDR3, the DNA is TGTGCCAGCTCACCCCCGGGGCAAGAGACCCAGTACTTC. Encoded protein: CASSPPGQETQYF.

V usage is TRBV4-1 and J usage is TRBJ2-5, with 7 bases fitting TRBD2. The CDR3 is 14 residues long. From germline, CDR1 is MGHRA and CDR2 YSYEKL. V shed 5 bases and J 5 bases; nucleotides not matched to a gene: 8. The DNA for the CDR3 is TGCGCCAGCAGCTGGACCTTCGGGGGGGAGACCCAGTACTTC. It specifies CASSWTFGGETQYF.

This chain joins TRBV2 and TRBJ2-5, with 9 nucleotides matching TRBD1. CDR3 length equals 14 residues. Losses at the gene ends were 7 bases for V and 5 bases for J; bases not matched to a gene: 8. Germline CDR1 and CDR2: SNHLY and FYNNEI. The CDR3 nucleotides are TGTGCCAGCACCGAGGGACAGGGCCTGGAGACCCAGTACTTC. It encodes CASTEGQGLETQYF.

The CDR3 DNA reads TGTGCCAGCAGCTTATCCGGCGTGTGGACAGAGAACACTGAAGCTTTCTTT. Its protein product is CASSLSGVWTENTEAFF. V gene TRBV7-8 combines with J gene TRBJ1-1, with D perhaps TRBD1 (6 bases). CDR3 length: 17 residues. In germline, CDR1 is SGHVS, CDR2 FQNEAQ. V was shortened by 2 bases and J by 1 base, with 17 bases between the two germline ends.

CDR3 in DNA: TGTGCCTTAGAGACAGGGATCCACTACGAGCAGTACTTC. This sequence encodes CALETGIHYEQYF. This chain links TRBV30 with TRBJ2-7; 7 positions match TRBD1. The CDR3 loop spans 13 amino acids. Germline assignment: CDR1 GTSNPN and CDR2 SVGIG (reference sequence). V gave up 7 bases and J gave up 3 bases; unmatched junction bases: 9.

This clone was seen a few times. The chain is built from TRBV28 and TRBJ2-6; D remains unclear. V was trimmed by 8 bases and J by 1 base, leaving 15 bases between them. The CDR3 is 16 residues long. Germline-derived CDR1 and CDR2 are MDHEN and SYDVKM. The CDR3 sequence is CASVQQASSGANVLTF. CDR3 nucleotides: TGTGCCAGCGTCCAGCAGGCGAGTTCTGGGGCCAACGTCCTGACTTTC.

The CDR3 region is CASVEREGRNEQFF. DNA of the CDR3: TGTGCCAGCGTAGAGCGGGAGGGCCGGAATGAGCAGTTCTTC. The chain links TRBV2 to TRBJ2-1; the match to TRBD2 covers 10 bases. Germline V gene sequence: CDR1 SNHLY, CDR2 FYNNEI. V gave up 8 bases and J gave up 7 bases; unmatched junction bases: 8. This CDR3 is built from 14 residues.

The DNA of the CDR3 is TGCAGCGTTAGCGTAAGCACAGATACGCAGTATTTT. Its protein product is CSVSVSTDTQYF. The chain carries TRBV29-1 and TRBJ2-3, with unresolved D. Trimming stripped 5 bases from V and 0 bases from J, with 6 bases between. The CDR3 contains 12 residues. From germline, CDR1 is SQVTM and CDR2 ANQGSEA.

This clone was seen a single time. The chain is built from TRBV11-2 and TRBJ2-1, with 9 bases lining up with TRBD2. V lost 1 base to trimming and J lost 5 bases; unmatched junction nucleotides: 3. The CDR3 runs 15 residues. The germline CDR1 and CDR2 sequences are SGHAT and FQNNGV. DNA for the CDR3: TGTGCCAGCAGCTTAGCGGCGGGGGGGAACAATGAGCAGTTCTTC. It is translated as CASSLAAGGNNEQFF.

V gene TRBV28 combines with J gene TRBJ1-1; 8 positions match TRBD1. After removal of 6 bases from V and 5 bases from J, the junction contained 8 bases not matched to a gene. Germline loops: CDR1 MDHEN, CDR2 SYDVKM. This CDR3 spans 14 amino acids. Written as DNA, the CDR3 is TGTGCCAGCAGGACCAGGGGGCGGGGTACTGAAGCTTTCTTT. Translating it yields CASRTRGRGTEAFF.

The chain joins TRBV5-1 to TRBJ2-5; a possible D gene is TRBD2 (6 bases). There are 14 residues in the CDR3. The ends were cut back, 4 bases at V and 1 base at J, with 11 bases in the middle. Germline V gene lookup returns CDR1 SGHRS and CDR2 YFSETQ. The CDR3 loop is CASSGGTAQETQYF. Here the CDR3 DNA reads TGCGCCAGCAGCGGAGGGACTGCCCAAGAGACCCAGTACTTC.

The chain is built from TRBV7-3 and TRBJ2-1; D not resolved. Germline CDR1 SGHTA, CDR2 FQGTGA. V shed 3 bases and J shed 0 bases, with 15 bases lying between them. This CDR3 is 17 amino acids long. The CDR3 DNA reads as TGTGCCAGCAGCTTGGGCGTAAATACACTCTCCTACAATGAGCAGTTCTTC. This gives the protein CASSLGVNTLSYNEQFF.